The entry that follows covers one TCR beta chain sequence. Its antigen remains unidentified. The germline CDR1 and CDR2 sequences are MGHRA and YSYEKL. The CDR3 runs 17 residues. Trimming left V 0 bases short and J 2 bases short, with 13 bases between. The data derive from a study of OX40 agonist ivuxolimab in advanced cancers. Study findings and constraints: Near-lowest levels of clonal expansion characterized partial responders at 0.1-3.0 mg/kg.

Some clones are missing from TCRdb's copy, which holds only in-frame ones; the method was immunoSEQ multiplex PCR. The data show roughly 70,000 clones, roughly 80% seen once. The material was CD4+ or CD8+ T cells sorted from blood, obtained in a trial of the OX40 agonist ivuxolimab. The TCR sequence derives from an adult with an advanced solid tumor such as melanoma, head and neck, liver or kidney cancer. The rearrangement joins TRBV4-1 to TRBJ1-4; D gene uncertain. Here the CDR3 DNA reads TGCGCCAGCAGCCAAGAGGGGTGGGGTAAGACTAATGAAAAACTGTTTTTT. This gives the protein CASSQEGWGKTNEKLFF.